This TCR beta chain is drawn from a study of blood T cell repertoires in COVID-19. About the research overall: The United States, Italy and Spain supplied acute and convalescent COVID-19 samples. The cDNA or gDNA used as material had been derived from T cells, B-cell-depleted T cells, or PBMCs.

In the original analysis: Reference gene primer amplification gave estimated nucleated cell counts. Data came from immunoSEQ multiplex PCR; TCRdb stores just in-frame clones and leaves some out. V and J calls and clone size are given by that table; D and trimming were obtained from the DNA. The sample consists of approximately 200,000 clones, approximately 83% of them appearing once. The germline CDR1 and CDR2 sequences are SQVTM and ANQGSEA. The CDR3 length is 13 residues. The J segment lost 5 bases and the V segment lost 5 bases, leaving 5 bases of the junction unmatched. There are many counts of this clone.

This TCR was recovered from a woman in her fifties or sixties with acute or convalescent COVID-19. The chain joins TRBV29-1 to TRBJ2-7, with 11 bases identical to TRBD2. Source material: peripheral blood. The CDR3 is CSVFTSGSDEQYF. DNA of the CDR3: TGCAGCGTTTTTACTAGCGGGAGCGACGAGCAGTACTTC.